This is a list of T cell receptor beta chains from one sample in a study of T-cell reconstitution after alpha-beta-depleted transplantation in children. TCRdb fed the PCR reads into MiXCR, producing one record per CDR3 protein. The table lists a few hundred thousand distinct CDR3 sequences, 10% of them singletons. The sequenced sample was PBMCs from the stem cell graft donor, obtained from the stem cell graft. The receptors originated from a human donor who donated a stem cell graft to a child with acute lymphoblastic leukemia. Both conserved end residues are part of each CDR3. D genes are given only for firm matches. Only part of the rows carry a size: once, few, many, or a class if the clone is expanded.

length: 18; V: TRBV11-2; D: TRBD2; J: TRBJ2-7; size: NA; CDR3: CASSLVGGTSGISGEQYF; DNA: TGTGCCAGCAGCTTGGTTGGCGGGACTAGCGGGATCTCGGGCGAGCAGTACTTC
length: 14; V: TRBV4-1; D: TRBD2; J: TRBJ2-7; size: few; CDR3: CASRLAGGHYEQYF; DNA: TGCGCCAGCAGACTAGCGGGAGGGCACTACGAGCAGTACTTC
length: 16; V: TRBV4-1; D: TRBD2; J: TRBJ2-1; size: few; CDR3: CASSLLGLAGAPEQFF; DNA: TGCGCCAGCAGCCTACTGGGACTAGCGGGAGCCCCCGAGCAGTTCTTC
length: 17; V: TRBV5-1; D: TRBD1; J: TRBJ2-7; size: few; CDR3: CASSLNPGQGISYEQYF; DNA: TGCGCCAGCAGCCTTAACCCGGGACAGGGCATCTCCTACGAGCAGTACTTC
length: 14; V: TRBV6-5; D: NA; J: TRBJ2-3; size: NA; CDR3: CASSYSKRTDTQYF; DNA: TGTGCCAGCAGTTACTCGAAGCGGACAGATACGCAGTATTTT
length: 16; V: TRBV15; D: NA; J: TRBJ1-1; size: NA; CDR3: CATSRLQMSEDTEAFF; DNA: TGTGCCACCAGCAGACTCCAAATGTCGGAGGACACTGAAGCTTTCTTT
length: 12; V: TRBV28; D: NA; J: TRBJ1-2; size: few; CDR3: CASSFGGDGYTF; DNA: TGTGCCAGCAGTTTTGGGGGAGATGGCTACACCTTC
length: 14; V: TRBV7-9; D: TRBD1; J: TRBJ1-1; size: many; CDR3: CASSKQGAGTEAFF; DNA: TGTGCCAGCAGCAAACAGGGGGCCGGCACTGAAGCTTTCTTT
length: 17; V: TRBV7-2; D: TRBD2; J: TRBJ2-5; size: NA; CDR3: CASSRDIAGTFQETQYF; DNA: TGTGCCAGCAGCCGAGATATAGCGGGAACGTTCCAAGAGACCCAGTACTTC
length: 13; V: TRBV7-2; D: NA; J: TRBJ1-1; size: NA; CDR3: CASSPHLNTEAFF; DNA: TGTGCCAGCAGCCCTCATTTGAACACTGAAGCTTTCTTT
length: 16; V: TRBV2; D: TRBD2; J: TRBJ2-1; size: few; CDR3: CARSKRERGVYNEQFF; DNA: TGTGCCAGATCGAAAAGGGAGCGGGGGGTCTACAATGAGCAGTTCTTC
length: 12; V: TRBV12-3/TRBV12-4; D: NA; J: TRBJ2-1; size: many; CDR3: CASSLTGWGQFF; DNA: TGTGCCAGCAGTCTAACGGGCTGGGGGCAGTTCTTC
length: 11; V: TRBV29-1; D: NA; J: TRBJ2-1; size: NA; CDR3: CSVEAGDEQFF; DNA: TGCAGCGTTGAAGCAGGGGATGAGCAGTTCTTC
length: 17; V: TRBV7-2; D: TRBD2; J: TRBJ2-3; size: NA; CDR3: CASSLAWELAATDTQYF; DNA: TGTGCCAGCAGCTTGGCGTGGGAGCTAGCGGCCACAGATACGCAGTATTTT
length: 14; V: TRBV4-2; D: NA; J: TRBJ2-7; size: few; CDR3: CASSQASVTYEQYF; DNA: TGTGCCAGCAGCCAAGCGAGCGTAACCTACGAGCAGTACTTC
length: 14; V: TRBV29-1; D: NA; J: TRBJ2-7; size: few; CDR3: CSVDLGGGSYEQYF; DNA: TGCAGCGTTGATCTGGGGGGCGGCTCCTACGAGCAGTACTTC
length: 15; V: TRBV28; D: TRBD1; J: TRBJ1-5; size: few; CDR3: CASSFDRGLEQPQHF; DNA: TGTGCCAGCAGTTTCGACAGGGGGCTGGAACAGCCCCAGCATTTT
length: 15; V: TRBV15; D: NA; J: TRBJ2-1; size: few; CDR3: CATSRGIEGYNEQFF; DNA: TGTGCCACCAGCAGAGGGATCGAGGGGTACAATGAGCAGTTCTTC
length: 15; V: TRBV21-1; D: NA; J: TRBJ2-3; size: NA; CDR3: CASGTSGMSTDTQYF; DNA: TGTGCCAGCGGGACTAGCGGGATGAGCACAGATACGCAGTATTTT
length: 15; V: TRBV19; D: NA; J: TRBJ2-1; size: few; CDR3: CASTPMGFSYNEQFF; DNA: TGTGCCAGTACCCCGATGGGATTCTCCTACAATGAGCAGTTCTTC
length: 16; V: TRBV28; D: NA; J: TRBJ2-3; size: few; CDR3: CASSPAPRSREDTQYF; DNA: TGTGCCAGCAGTCCCGCCCCTAGAAGTCGGGAAGATACGCAGTATTTT
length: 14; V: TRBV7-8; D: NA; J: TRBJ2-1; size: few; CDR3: CASSSLGVRHEQFF; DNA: TGTGCCAGCAGCTCGCTAGGAGTGAGGCATGAGCAGTTCTTC
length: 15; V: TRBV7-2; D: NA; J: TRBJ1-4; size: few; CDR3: CASSSKGQVNEKLFF; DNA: TGTGCCAGCAGCTCTAAGGGCCAAGTTAATGAAAAACTGTTTTTT